These 18 T cell receptor beta chains were sequenced from one sample in a study of preoperative IRX-2 immunotherapy in early breast cancer. Profiled with immunoSEQ multiplex PCR; TCRdb holds only in-frame clones, not every one. The sample shows just over 25,000 clones, more than 80% of them seen only once. Treatment meaning: preoperative locoregional IRX-2 cytokine immunotherapy. The sample consisted of lymph node tissue, taken after IRX-2 immunotherapy. All receptors derive from a human donor with breast cancer.

The V and J genes are TRBV11-3 and TRBJ1-3; D unresolved. Trimming cost V 3 bases and J 4 bases, with 16 bases left between them. The CDR3 totals 16 residues. The germline V gene encodes CDR1 SGHNT and CDR2 YENEEA. The CDR3 region has the DNA TGTGCCAGCAGCTTGACCCCCGGACTCCTCGGAAACACCATATATTTT. Translation gives CASSLTPGLLGNTIYF.

The chain has TRBV11-3 and TRBJ1-6; possible D gene TRBD1, 6 bases. Germline V CDR1 and CDR2: SGHNT, YENEEA. The ends were cut back, 2 bases at V and 0 bases at J, with 11 bases in the middle. CDR3 size: 17 residues. CDR3 amino acids: CASSLLQGPSYNSPLHF. CDR3 nucleotides: TGTGCCAGCAGCTTACTACAGGGCCCCTCCTATAATTCACCCCTCCACTTT.

The chain joins TRBV18 to TRBJ1-1, with D unclear. This CDR3 has 14 residues. Trimming cost V 0 bases and J 5 bases, with 10 bases left between them. CDR1 is KGHSH and CDR2 is LQKENI in the germline V gene. The CDR3 region is CASSPPGGETEAFF. The CDR3 nucleotides are TGTGCCAGCTCACCACCGGGTGGGGAAACTGAAGCTTTCTTT.

The chain is built from TRBV19 and TRBJ1-1; D remains unclear. This CDR3 is built from 12 residues. Germline CDR1 LNHDA, CDR2 SQIVND (reference sequence). Deletions cut 7 bases from V and 3 bases from J, with 9 bases between. Here the CDR3 reads CASIWGDTEAFF. The CDR3 DNA is TGTGCCAGTATTTGGGGTGACACTGAAGCTTTCTTT. The full variable domain, its missing parts supplied by reference TRBV19 and TRBJ1-1, is DGGITQSPKYLFRKEGQNVTLSCEQNLNHDAMYWYRQDPGQGLRLIYYSQIVNDFQKGDIAEGYSVSREKKESFPLTVTSAQKNPTAFYLCASIWGDTEAFFGQGTRLTVV.

The genes are TRBV6-8 and TRBJ1-2; 8 bases map to TRBD1. This CDR3 spans 15 amino acids. V trimming: 2 bases; J trimming: 1 base; junction bases outside the gene matches: 3. Germline loops: CDR1 MNHGY, CDR2 SAAAGT. This CDR3 reads CASSYGQGRNYGYTF. CDR3 sequence (DNA): TGTGCCAGCAGTTACGGACAGGGACGTAACTATGGCTACACCTTC.

The V gene is TRBV6-8, the J gene TRBJ2-1; D unresolved. CDR3 length equals 15 residues. Trimming stripped 4 bases from V and 1 base from J, with 11 bases between. Germline CDR1 is MNHGY and CDR2 is SAAAGT. The CDR3 spells CASSSPRGSYNEQFF. In DNA form, the CDR3 reads TGTGCCAGCAGTTCCCCGCGCGGTTCCTACAATGAGCAGTTCTTC.

The chain employs TRBV19 and TRBJ2-2; D is tentatively TRBD1 or TRBD2 (5 bases each). Germline V gene lookup returns CDR1 LNHDA and CDR2 SQIVND (reference sequence). This CDR3 has 14 residues. Trimming stripped 5 bases from V and 5 bases from J, with 12 bases between. CDR3 sequence (DNA): TGTGCCAGTAGTTATACAGGAGGAACCGGGGAGCTGTTTTTT. Its protein product is CASSYTGGTGELFF. Full variable domain (remainder filled in from reference TRBV19 and TRBJ2-2): DGGITQSPKYLFRKEGQNVTLSCEQNLNHDAMYWYRQDPGQGLRLIYYSQIVNDFQKGDIAEGYSVSREKKESFPLTVTSAQKNPTAFYLCASSYTGGTGELFFGEGSRLTVL.

This clone was found a few times. In nucleotides, the CDR3 is TGTGCCAGCAGTTACTTTCGATCCGGGACAGGGGTCTACGAGCAGTACTTC. Protein sequence: CASSYFRSGTGVYEQYF. The chain couples TRBV6-8 to TRBJ2-7; 10 positions agree with TRBD1. CDR1 and CDR2 (germline): MNHGY, SAAAGT. This CDR3 contains 17 residues. V shed 1 base and J 3 bases; nucleotides not matched to a gene: 9.

This clone was counted a single time. The chain carries TRBV7-6 and TRBJ2-3; D unresolved. From germline, CDR1 is SGHVS and CDR2 FNYEAQ. V lost 5 bases and J lost 3, with 15 bases in between. The CDR3 has 15 amino acids. The chain's CDR3 is CASSPLGDPTDTQYF. The CDR3 bases are TGTGCCAGCAGCCCCCTTGGAGACCCGACAGATACGCAGTATTTT.

The table lists this clone with a few counts. The chain links TRBV28 to TRBJ1-4; D is possibly TRBD1 (6 bases). Trimming stripped 3 bases from V and 3 bases from J, with 8 bases between. The CDR3 extends over 14 amino acids. CDR1 MDHEN and CDR2 SYDVKM come from the germline V gene. The CDR3 DNA reads as TGTGCCAGCAGTTTCGGGGGGCCTAATGAAAAACTGTTTTTT. Translation: CASSFGGPNEKLFF. Using reference TRBV28 and TRBJ1-4 for the parts outside the CDR3, the full variable domain is DVKVTQSSRYLVKRTGEKVFLECVQDMDHENMFWYRQDPGLGLRLIYFSYDVKMKEKGDIPEGYSVSREKKERFSLILESASTNQTSMYLCASSFGGPNEKLFFGSGTQLSVL.

This clone was counted between two and nine times. The V call is TRBV14, the J call TRBJ1-1, with D perhaps matching TRBD1 (5 bases). The germline V and J ends were trimmed by 4 bases and 1 base, with 10 bases remaining between them. The CDR3 extends over 14 amino acids. In germline, CDR1 is SGHDN, CDR2 FVKESK. CDR3: CASSPAQGNTEAFF. The CDR3 region has the DNA TGTGCCAGCAGCCCCGCGCAGGGGAACACTGAAGCTTTCTTT.

The rearrangement joins TRBV11-3 to TRBJ2-3, with D possibly TRBD2 on 6 matching bases. Germline V gene lookup returns CDR1 SGHNT and CDR2 YENEEA. The length of the CDR3 is 16 residues. The ends were cut back, 2 bases at V and 3 bases at J, with 15 bases in the middle. The CDR3 spells CASSLMGTAQTDTQYF. The CDR3, as DNA: TGTGCCAGCAGCTTAATGGGGACTGCACAGACAGATACGCAGTATTTT.

The sample holds a few counts of this clone. Here the CDR3 reads CSVAAGTGNSPLHF. The CDR3 DNA reads TGCAGCGTTGCGGCCGGGACAGGAAATTCACCCCTCCACTTT. The chain is built from TRBV29-1 and TRBJ1-6, with 8 bases identical to TRBD1. The germline V gene encodes CDR1 SQVTM and CDR2 ANQGSEA. The length of the CDR3 is 14 residues. The V segment lost 4 bases and the J segment 7 bases; nucleotides outside the gene matches: 6.

J is TRBJ1-5 and V is TRBV18; maybe TRBD1 (6 bases). The CDR3 covers 16 residues. Per the germline V gene, CDR1 is KGHSH and CDR2 is LQKENI. Trimming left V 6 bases short and J 6 bases short, with 21 bases between. The CDR3: CASSNNRDEGVQPQHF. The CDR3 DNA is TGTGCCAGCTCCAACAACAGGGACGAAGGCGTTCAGCCCCAGCATTTT.

This chain uses TRBV28 with TRBJ2-1; possible D gene TRBD1, 6 bases. The CDR3 sequence is 14 residues long. CDR1 and CDR2 (germline): MDHEN, SYDVKM. V was pared by 6 bases and J by 4 bases, with 13 bases between. CDR3 in amino acids: CASRTGTRYNEQFF. As DNA, the CDR3 is TGTGCCAGCAGAACAGGGACAAGGTACAATGAGCAGTTCTTC.

This clone was observed once. This chain joins TRBV19 and TRBJ2-1; D perhaps matches TRBD2 (6 bases). Germline V gene data show CDR1 as LNHDA and CDR2 as SQIVND (reference sequence). The CDR3 totals 15 residues. V was shortened by 6 bases and J by 9 bases, with 21 bases between the two germline ends. The CDR3 bases are TGTGCCAGTAGCTCCCCTGGCCATGTCGGGGGTGAGCAGTTCTTC. Translating it yields CASSSPGHVGGEQFF.

The rearrangement links TRBV19 to TRBJ2-5; D gene uncertain. This CDR3 is 11 amino acids long. Looked up from germline, CDR1 is LNHDA and CDR2 is SQIVND (reference sequence). V lost 5 bases to trimming and J lost 6 bases, with 7 bases between them. The CDR3 sequence: CASSLGKTQYF. The CDR3 region has the DNA TGTGCCAGTAGTCTAGGCAAGACCCAGTACTTC. Together with reference TRBV19 and TRBJ2-5, the CDR3 gives the full variable domain: DGGITQSPKYLFRKEGQNVTLSCEQNLNHDAMYWYRQDPGQGLRLIYYSQIVNDFQKGDIAEGYSVSREKKESFPLTVTSAQKNPTAFYLCASSLGKTQYFGPGTRLLVL.

The chain carries TRBV23-1 and TRBJ1-6; D is unresolved. TRBV23-1 qualifies as an ORF whose function is uncertain. V was pared by 6 bases and J by 7 bases, with 10 bases between. The CDR3 length is 13 residues. The CDR3 sequence is CASSLSSNSPLHF. Written as DNA, the CDR3 is TGCGCCAGCAGCCTATCAAGCAATTCACCCCTCCACTTT.